Each of the 20 T cell receptor beta chains below was sequenced from the same sample in a study of blood T cell repertoires in COVID-19 (TCRdb year 2020). Preparation of the library involved the immunoSEQ multiplex PCR assay. TCRdb limited this immuneACCESS table to in-frame rearrangements with V and J called. A share of clones is missing; checked studies link under half to unresolved V genes, and the rest is unexplained. Counted in this sample were 150,000 to 200,000 clones; under 80% of them appeared once. Jointly, the top ten make up around an eighth of the sample. Sequenced input: peripheral blood. The source of these receptors is a man in his forties or fifties who had recovered from COVID-19.

This chain uses TRBV5-1 with TRBJ2-1; 11 bases align to TRBD2. The CDR3 is made up of 15 amino acids. V dropped 1 base and J dropped 8; count of bases not matched to a gene: 5. CDR1 is SGHRS and CDR2 is YFSETQ in the germline V gene. The CDR3 sequence is CASSLRTSGSDEQFF. In DNA form, the CDR3 reads TGCGCCAGCAGCTTGAGGACTAGCGGGTCAGATGAGCAGTTCTTC.

The CDR3 reads CASSVGGTGGPAFF. CDR3 in DNA: TGTGCCAGCAGCGTGGGAGGGACAGGGGGCCCAGCTTTCTTT. This chain uses TRBV7-3 with TRBJ1-1; 12 bases fit TRBD1. The CDR3 is 14 amino acids. The germline gives CDR1 SGHTA, CDR2 FQGTGA. V trimming: 5 bases; J trimming: 10 bases; junction bases outside the gene matches: 8. Full variable domain (rest looked up from reference TRBV7-3 and TRBJ1-1): GAGVSQTPSNKVTEKGKYVELRCDPISGHTALYWYRQSLGQGPEFLIYFQGTGAADDSGLPNDRFFAVRPEGSVSTLKIQRTERGDSAVYLCASSVGGTGGPAFFGQGTRLTVV.

V is TRBV3-1 (or the pseudogene TRBV3-2) and J is TRBJ2-2; TRBD2 matches 11 bases. There are 15 residues in the CDR3. Germline V gene data show CDR1 as LGHDT and CDR2 as YNNKEL (reference sequence). Germline trimming cut 9 bases from V and 7 bases from J; bases unmatched to any gene: 10. In nucleotides, the CDR3 is TGTGCCAGTAGCGGGAGGGCCCTTTTGGTCGGGGAGCTGTTTTTT. This gives the protein CASSGRALLVGELFF.

V usage is TRBV28 and J usage is TRBJ2-7; a possible D gene is TRBD1 (5 bases). Germline V gene sequence: CDR1 MDHEN, CDR2 SYDVKM. The CDR3 has 13 residues. The V and J ends lost 7 bases and 2 bases respectively, with 12 bases between them. This CDR3 is CASIDRGTYEQYF. The DNA for the CDR3 is TGTGCCAGCATTGATAGGGGAACCTACGAGCAGTACTTC.

This clone was counted a few times. This chain connects TRBV19 to TRBJ1-1, with 7 bases fitting TRBD1. The length of the CDR3 is 17 residues. J was trimmed by 6 bases and V by 4 bases; bases with no gene match: 17. The germline CDR1 and CDR2 sequences are LNHDA and SQIVND (reference sequence). CDR3 sequence (DNA): TGTGCCAGTAGTAAAAGACTTCCAGGGGGAGCCTTGGCTGAAGCTTTCTTT. Encoded protein: CASSKRLPGGALAEAFF.

This chain joins TRBV5-8 and TRBJ2-2, with 9 bases fitting TRBD1. The CDR3 runs to 17 residues. The trim removed 4 bases at V and 3 bases at J, leaving 10 bases unmatched. Germline loops: CDR1 SGHTS, CDR2 YDEGEE. For the CDR3, the DNA is TGTGCCAGCAGCGATGACAGGGGGGGCGAGCACACCGGGGAGCTGTTTTTT. Amino acid sequence: CASSDDRGGEHTGELFF.

The V and J genes are TRBV18 and TRBJ1-5; the D gene is possibly TRBD1 (5 bases). Germline-derived CDR1 and CDR2 are KGHSH and LQKENI. Trimming took off 2 bases at V and 3 bases at J, with 8 bases between the two ends. The CDR3 covers 14 residues. For the CDR3, the DNA is TGTGCCAGCTCACCAACGGACAACAATCAGCCCCAGCATTTT. Protein: CASSPTDNNQPQHF.

The rearrangement links TRBV29-1 to TRBJ1-1; 10 nucleotides line up with TRBD1. Germline V gives CDR1 SQVTM, CDR2 ANQGSEA. The V and J ends lost 7 bases and 5 bases, in that order; junction bases with no gene match: 10. CDR3 length: 14 amino acids. The CDR3 bases are TGCAGCGCCCAACGACAGGGGGCGCGAACTGAAGCTTTCTTT. Translation: CSAQRQGARTEAFF.

The V gene is TRBV5-4, the J gene TRBJ1-2; 8 bases fit TRBD1. Trimming removed 5 bases from V and 8 bases from J; junction bases left unmatched: 17. There are 16 residues in the CDR3. Per germline, CDR1 SGHNT and CDR2 YYREEE (reference sequence). The CDR3 loop is CASSYPRAGGRYGYTF. The DNA of the CDR3 is TGTGCCAGCAGTTATCCCCGAGCAGGGGGCAGATACGGCTACACCTTC.

CDR3 residues: CASSYGPGGETQYF. CDR3 DNA: TGTGCCAGCAGTTACGGTCCAGGCGGGGAGACCCAGTACTTC. The chain joins TRBV6-5 to TRBJ2-5; maybe TRBD2 (5 bases). The V gene lost 2 bases and the J gene lost 5 bases, with 12 bases spanning the gap. This CDR3 has 14 residues. From germline, CDR1 is MNHEY and CDR2 SVGAGI.

The chain couples TRBV7-2 to TRBJ2-2; maybe TRBD2 (6 bases). CDR1 and CDR2 from the germline V gene are SGHTA and FQGNSA. V was trimmed by 5 bases and J by 4 bases, leaving 11 bases between them. The CDR3 runs to 14 residues. DNA of the CDR3: TGTGCCAGCAGCACCAGACTAGTCACCGGGGAGCTGTTTTTT. Encoded protein: CASSTRLVTGELFF.

The chain recombines TRBV5-8 with TRBJ2-6; possible D gene TRBD2, 5 bases. The V end was cut by 1 base, the J end by 0 bases, with 14 bases between. The germline V gene encodes CDR1 SGHTS and CDR2 YDEGEE. This CDR3 is built from 18 residues. The CDR3 reads CASSLFGMGDSGANVLTF. DNA of the CDR3: TGTGCCAGCAGCTTGTTCGGTATGGGAGACTCTGGGGCCAACGTCCTGACTTTC.

The rearrangement joins TRBV5-3 to TRBJ1-6; TRBD1 agrees at 8 bases. TRBV5-3 is annotated as an ORF whose role is uncertain. Trimming at V came to 2 bases and at J to 10 bases, leaving 8 bases not matched to a gene. CDR3 length: 15 amino acids. CDR3 amino acids: CARSLERTGRSPLHF. DNA of the CDR3: TGTGCCAGAAGCTTAGAGAGGACAGGGAGGTCACCCCTCCACTTT.

This chain connects TRBV3-1 (or the pseudogene TRBV3-2) to TRBJ2-7; TRBD2 is a possible D gene (6 bases). This CDR3 is 14 amino acids long. The germline V and J ends were trimmed by 5 bases and 7 bases, with 18 bases remaining between them. The germline V gene has CDR1 LGHDT and CDR2 YNNKEL (reference sequence). CDR3 bases: TGTGCCAGCAGCGGGACTTTTAAATCCCGGGAGCAGTACTTC. Encoded protein: CASSGTFKSREQYF.

This chain joins TRBV12-3 or TRBV12-4 and TRBJ1-6; D call uncertain. Trimming shortened V by 3 bases and J by 7 bases, and 4 bases separated the two germline ends. The CDR3 runs to 12 residues. CDR3 residues: CASSFGNSPLHF. The CDR3 region has the DNA TGTGCCAGCAGTTTCGGGAATTCACCCCTCCACTTT.

The chain is built from TRBV24-1 and TRBJ2-2; maybe TRBD1 (6 bases). V shed 4 bases and J shed 15 bases, with 17 bases lying between them. Germline-derived CDR1 and CDR2 are KGHDR and SFDVKD. The CDR3 runs 13 residues. CDR3 nucleotides: TGTGCCACCAGTGAGACAGGCCACGGTATGGTGTTTTTT. Its protein is CATSETGHGMVFF.

The chain is built from TRBV5-4 and TRBJ1-6; 9 bases fit TRBD1. V lost 3 bases to trimming and J lost 10 bases; unmatched junction nucleotides: 8. CDR3 length: 15 amino acids. Germline lookup yields CDR1 SGHNT and CDR2 YYREEE (reference sequence). The CDR3 protein is CASSSRTGESSPLHF. DNA of the CDR3: TGTGCCAGCAGCTCCAGGACAGGGGAGAGCTCACCCCTCCACTTT.

V is TRBV18 and J is TRBJ2-2; D call uncertain. The V end lost 1 base, the J end lost 3 bases, and 6 bases lay between the germline ends. The CDR3 has 14 amino acids. Germline V gives CDR1 KGHSH, CDR2 LQKENI. The CDR3 coding sequence is TGTGCCAGCTCACCACTCCTCGACACCGGGGAGCTGTTTTTT. Protein: CASSPLLDTGELFF.

The rearrangement uses TRBV5-1 and TRBJ2-3; 7 bases match TRBD1. Trimming at V came to 3 bases and at J to 3 bases, leaving 1 base not matched to a gene. This CDR3 spans 13 amino acids. From germline, CDR1 is SGHRS and CDR2 YFSETQ. CDR3 region: CASSSTGTDTQYF. For the CDR3, the DNA is TGCGCCAGCAGCTCGACAGGGACAGATACGCAGTATTTT.

The chain combines TRBV28 with TRBJ2-1; 10 bases map to TRBD2. Germline V lookup: CDR1 MDHEN, CDR2 SYDVKM. This CDR3 spans 19 amino acids. Trimming cost V 8 bases and J 2 bases; bases outside gene matches: 18. In nucleotides, the CDR3 is TGTGCCAGCTACTCACTCCAGGGCGAGAGCGGGAGGGCCTACAATGAGCAGTTCTTC. Its translation is CASYSLQGESGRAYNEQFF.